One sample yielded the 14 T cell receptor beta chains listed below, sequenced in a study of cytomegalovirus exposure and HLA in healthy donors. The PCR ran on 60 Vbeta and 13 Jbeta primers. Measured with immunoSEQ multiplex PCR; TCRdb has only the in-frame clones, and not every one. The table lists 150,000 to 200,000 clones, roughly 73% of them singletons. Sequenced: PBMCs. The receptors come from a woman in her 30s in good health and CMV-seronegative.

The chain employs TRBV6-5 and TRBJ1-5; D is possibly TRBD1 (5 bases). The CDR3 runs to 15 residues. Per germline, CDR1 MNHEY and CDR2 SVGAGI. Between the trimmed V and J ends, which lost 5 bases and 1 base, there was a span of 12 bases. The CDR3 protein is CASSVARGSNQPQHF. In DNA form, the CDR3 reads TGTGCCAGCAGTGTTGCGCGGGGGAGCAATCAGCCCCAGCATTTT.

The rearrangement joins TRBV14 to TRBJ2-5, with 8 bases lining up with TRBD2. The CDR3 runs to 17 residues. Germline lookup yields CDR1 SGHDN and CDR2 FVKESK. Trimming cost V 0 bases and J 4 bases; bases outside gene matches: 10. CDR3 in DNA: TGTGCCAGCAGCCAAGATGGTGGCGGGGGGCCCCGAGAGACCCAGTACTTC. It is translated as CASSQDGGGGPRETQYF.

J is TRBJ2-2 and V is TRBV9, with 8 bases that match TRBD1. The CDR3 has 14 amino acids. Losses at the gene ends were 1 base for V and 6 bases for J; bases not matched to a gene: 2. The germline gives CDR1 SGDLS, CDR2 YYNGEE. The DNA of the CDR3 is TGTGCCAGCAGCGTACAGGGGGCGGCCGGGGAGCTGTTTTTT. Its protein is CASSVQGAAGELFF.

On this clone: Germline and junction disagree at one end, which may indicate a read error. The chain joins TRBV19 to TRBJ1-1; D is perhaps TRBD1 (6 bases). The CDR3 length is 16 residues. Germline V gene data show CDR1 as LNHDA and CDR2 as SQIVND (reference sequence). This CDR3 is CASSVYIASWDTKAFF. The CDR3 DNA sequence: TGTGCCAGTAGCGTCTACATAGCCTCCTGGGACACTAAAGCTTTCTTT. Together with reference TRBV19 and TRBJ1-1, the CDR3 gives the full variable domain: DGGITQSPKYLFRKEGQNVTLSCEQNLNHDAMYWYRQDPGQGLRLIYYSQIVNDFQKGDIAEGYSVSREKKESFPLTVTSAQKNPTAFYLCASSVYIASWDTKAFFGQGTRLTVV.

The V and J genes are TRBV7-6 and TRBJ2-1; a weak D match, TRBD2 (6 bases). V was cut by 5 bases and J by 9 bases, with 20 bases left in between. The length of the CDR3 is 15 residues. Germline V gene sequence: CDR1 SGHVS, CDR2 FNYEAQ. CDR3 amino acids: CASSPRLDPSGEQFF. CDR3 DNA: TGTGCCAGCAGCCCAAGACTAGACCCCTCAGGTGAGCAGTTCTTC.

This clone has only one observation. The J gene is TRBJ1-1, the V gene TRBV7-2; the D gene is possibly TRBD1 (5 bases). The length of the CDR3 is 15 residues. CDR1 is SGHTA, CDR2 FQGNSA, per germline. With 5 bases removed from V and 2 bases from J, the gap between germline ends came to 15 bases. DNA of the CDR3: TGTGCCAGCAGCAGTGGGGCTGGGCGTAACACTGAAGCTTTCTTT. It specifies CASSSGAGRNTEAFF. Using reference TRBV7-2 and TRBJ1-1 for the parts outside the CDR3, the full variable domain is GAGVSQSPSNKVTEKGKDVELRCDPISGHTALYWYRQSLGQGLEFLIYFQGNSAPDKSGLPSDRFSAERTGGSVSTLTIQRTQQEDSAVYLCASSSGAGRNTEAFFGQGTRLTVV.

V gene TRBV6-5 combines with J gene TRBJ2-6; D is undetermined. V dropped 5 bases and J dropped 1 base, with 9 bases sitting between them. The CDR3 runs 15 residues. The V gene's germline CDR1 is MNHEY and CDR2 SVGAGI. The CDR3 bases are TGTGCCAGCAGTCCTGACTTTTCTGGGGCCAACGTCCTGACTTTC. It encodes CASSPDFSGANVLTF.

The V call is TRBV18, the J call TRBJ2-7; D is undetermined. CDR1 is KGHSH and CDR2 is LQKENI in the germline V gene. V was pared by 3 bases and J by 3 bases, with 9 bases between. The CDR3 covers 13 residues. The CDR3 nucleotides read TGTGCCAGCTCACCCGCCCCCGGCTACGAGCAGTACTTC. This codes for CASSPAPGYEQYF. The whole variable domain, remainder taken from reference TRBV18 and TRBJ2-7, is NAGVMQNPRHLVRRRGQEARLRCSPMKGHSHVYWYRQLPEEGLKFMVYLQKENIIDESGMPKERFSAEFPKEGPSILRIQQVVRGDSAAYFCASSPAPGYEQYFGPGTRLTVT.

For the CDR3, the DNA is TGTGCCAGCAGTCTTTACAGGGAGTACGAGCAGTACTTC. Protein sequence: CASSLYREYEQYF. The genes are TRBV6-6 and TRBJ2-7; TRBD1 might be the D (6 bases). Per germline, CDR1 MNHNY and CDR2 SVGAGI (reference sequence). CDR3 length: 13 amino acids. With 5 bases removed from V and 4 bases from J, the gap between germline ends came to 12 bases.

The V call is TRBV9, the J call TRBJ2-7; TRBD2 aligns across 9 bases. With V trimmed by 1 base and J by 7 bases, 6 bases remained unmatched. Germline CDR1 SGDLS, CDR2 YYNGEE. The CDR3 sequence is 14 residues long. CDR3: CASSVSGLAGEQYF. CDR3 sequence (DNA): TGTGCCAGCAGCGTAAGTGGGCTAGCGGGAGAGCAGTACTTC.

The genes are TRBV15 and TRBJ1-5; D uncertain. Trimming removed 5 bases at V and 0 bases at J, with 11 bases between. This CDR3 has 15 residues. Per the germline V gene, CDR1 is LNHNV and CDR2 is YYDKDF (reference sequence). The CDR3 DNA is TGTGCCACCAGCGGCCGAGACTATAGCAATCAGCCCCAGCATTTT. Translated: CATSGRDYSNQPQHF.

The chain uses TRBV7-2 and TRBJ2-1; TRBD2 aligns across 7 bases. Trimming removed 9 bases from V and 2 bases from J; junction bases left unmatched: 10. The CDR3 length is 15 residues. Germline V CDR1 and CDR2: SGHTA, FQGNSA. The CDR3 DNA follows: TGTGCCAGTCGTTACGGAAGCGGGACCTACAATGAGCAGTTCTTC. Its protein is CASRYGSGTYNEQFF.

The chain links TRBV2 to TRBJ2-1, with a weak D call TRBD1 (6 bases). Trimming took off 7 bases at V and 2 bases at J, with 12 bases between the two ends. This CDR3 has 14 amino acids. Germline-derived CDR1 and CDR2 are SNHLY and FYNNEI. The CDR3 region is CASKDGTTYNEQFF. The DNA of the CDR3 is TGTGCCAGCAAGGACGGGACAACCTACAATGAGCAGTTCTTC. The whole variable domain, filled in from reference TRBV2 and TRBJ2-1, reads EPEVTQTPSHQVTQMGQEVILRCVPISNHLYFYWYRQILGQKVEFLVSFYNNEISEKSEIFDDQFSVERPDGSNFTLKIRSTKLEDSAMYFCASKDGTTYNEQFFGPGTRLTVL.

The gene calls are TRBV5-5 and TRBJ2-7; 9 nucleotides line up with TRBD1. The CDR3 totals 14 residues. Germline V gene sequence: CDR1 SGHKS, CDR2 YYEKEE (reference sequence). The V gene end was trimmed by 4 bases and the J gene end by 9 bases; junction bases not matched to a gene: 11. As DNA, the CDR3 is TGTGCCAGCAGCGCACAGGGGGCCCCGGTGGGGCAGTACTTC. This sequence encodes CASSAQGAPVGQYF. Looking up the rest from reference TRBV5-5 and TRBJ2-7 gives the full variable domain: DAGVTQSPTHLIKTRGQQVTLRCSPISGHKSVSWYQQVLGQGPQFIFQYYEKEERGRGNFPDRFSARQFPNYSSELNVNALLLGDSALYLCASSAQGAPVGQYFGPGTRLTVT.